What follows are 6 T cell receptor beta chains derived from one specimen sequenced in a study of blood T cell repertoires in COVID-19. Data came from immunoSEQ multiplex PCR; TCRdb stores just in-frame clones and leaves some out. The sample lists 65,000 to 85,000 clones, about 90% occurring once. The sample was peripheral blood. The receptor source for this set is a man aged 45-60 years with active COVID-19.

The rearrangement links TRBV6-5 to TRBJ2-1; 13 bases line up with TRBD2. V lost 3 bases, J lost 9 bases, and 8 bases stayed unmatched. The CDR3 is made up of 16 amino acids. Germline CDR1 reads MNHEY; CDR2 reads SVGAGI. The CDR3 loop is CASSYLGTSGMGEQFF. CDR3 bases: TGTGCCAGCAGTTATTTAGGGACTAGCGGGATGGGTGAGCAGTTCTTC.

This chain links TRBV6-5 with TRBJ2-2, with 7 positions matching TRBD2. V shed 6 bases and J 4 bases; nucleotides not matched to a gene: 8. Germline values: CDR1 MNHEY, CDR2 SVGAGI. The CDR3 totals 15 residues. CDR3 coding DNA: TGTGCCAGCAGACTTCTAGCGGAGTTCACCGGGGAGCTGTTTTTT. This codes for CASRLLAEFTGELFF.

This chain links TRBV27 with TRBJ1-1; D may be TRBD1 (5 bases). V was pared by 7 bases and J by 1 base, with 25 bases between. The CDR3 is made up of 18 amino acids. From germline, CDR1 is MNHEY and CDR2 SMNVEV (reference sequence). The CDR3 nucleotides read TGTGCCAGCACCGAATACTGGGGAAGCGGGACGGAGAACACTGAAGCTTTCTTT. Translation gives CASTEYWGSGTENTEAFF.

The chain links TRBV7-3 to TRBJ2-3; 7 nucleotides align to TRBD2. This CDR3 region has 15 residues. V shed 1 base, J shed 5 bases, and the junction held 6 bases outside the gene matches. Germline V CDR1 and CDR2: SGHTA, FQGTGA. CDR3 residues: CASSLIAGAEDTQYF. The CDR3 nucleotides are TGTGCCAGCAGCTTAATCGCGGGAGCAGAAGATACGCAGTATTTT.

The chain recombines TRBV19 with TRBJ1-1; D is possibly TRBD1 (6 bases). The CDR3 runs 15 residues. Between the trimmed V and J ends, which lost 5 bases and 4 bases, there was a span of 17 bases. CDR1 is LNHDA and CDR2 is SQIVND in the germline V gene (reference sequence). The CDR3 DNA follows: TGTGCCAGTAGTGCGAGACAGGTACAAGGCACTGAAGCTTTCTTT. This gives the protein CASSARQVQGTEAFF.

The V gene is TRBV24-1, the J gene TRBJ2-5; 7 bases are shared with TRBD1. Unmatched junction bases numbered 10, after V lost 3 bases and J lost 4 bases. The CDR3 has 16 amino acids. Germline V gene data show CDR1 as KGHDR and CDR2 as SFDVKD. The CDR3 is CATSDQRDRAGETQYF. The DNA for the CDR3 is TGTGCCACCAGTGATCAACGCGACAGGGCCGGAGAGACCCAGTACTTC.